This TCR beta chain was identified during a study of blood T cell repertoires in COVID-19. Study-wide context: Material from acute and convalescent COVID-19 was sourced from the United States, Italy and Spain. The cDNA or gDNA used as material had been derived from T cells, B-cell-depleted T cells, or PBMCs.

CDR1 and CDR2 from the germline V gene are MDHEN and SYDVKM. V lost 6 bases, J lost 0 bases, and 8 bases stayed unmatched. The CDR3 is 16 amino acids. The authors' processing: Reference gene primer amplification gave nucleated cell count estimates. Some clones are missing from TCRdb's copy, which holds only in-frame ones; the method was immunoSEQ multiplex PCR. That table gives V, J and clone size, and the DNA gave D and trimming. This table has some 97,000 clones, 75% to 95% appearing once. This TCR came from a man in his sixties with acute or convalescent COVID-19. Sequencing used peripheral blood. This chain joins TRBV28 and TRBJ2-7; 10 bases match TRBD1. CDR3 DNA: TGTGCCAGCAGCTTGGAGGGACAGGGGAGCTCCTACGAGCAGTACTTC. Protein sequence: CASSLEGQGSSYEQYF.